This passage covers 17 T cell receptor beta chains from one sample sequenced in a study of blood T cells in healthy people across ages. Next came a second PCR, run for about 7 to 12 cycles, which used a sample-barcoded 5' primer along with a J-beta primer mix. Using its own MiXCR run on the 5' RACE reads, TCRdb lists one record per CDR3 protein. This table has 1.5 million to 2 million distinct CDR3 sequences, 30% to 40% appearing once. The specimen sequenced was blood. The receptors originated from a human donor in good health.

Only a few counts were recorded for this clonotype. The CDR3 loop reads CASSQAGSYTF. The CDR3, as DNA: TGCGCCAGCAGCCAAGCAGGGAGCTACACCTTC. This chain connects TRBV4-3 to TRBJ1-2; D is perhaps TRBD1 (5 bases). V lost 1 base, J lost 9 bases, and 6 bases lay in between. Looked up from germline, CDR1 is LGHNA and CDR2 is YSLEER. The CDR3 is 11 amino acids.

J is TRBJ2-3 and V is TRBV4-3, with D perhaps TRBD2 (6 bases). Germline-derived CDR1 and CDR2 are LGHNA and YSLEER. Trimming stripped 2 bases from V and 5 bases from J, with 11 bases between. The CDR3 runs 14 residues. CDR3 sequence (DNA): TGCGCCAGCAGCCAAAGACTAGTAGGAGATACGCAGTATTTT. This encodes CASSQRLVGDTQYF.

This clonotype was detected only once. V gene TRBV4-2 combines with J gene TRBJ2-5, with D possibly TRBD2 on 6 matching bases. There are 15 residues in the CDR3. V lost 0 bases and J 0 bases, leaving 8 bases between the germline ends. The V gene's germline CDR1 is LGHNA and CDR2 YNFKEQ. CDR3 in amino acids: CASSQERDYQETQYF. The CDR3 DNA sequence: TGTGCCAGCAGCCAAGAGCGGGACTACCAAGAGACCCAGTACTTC.

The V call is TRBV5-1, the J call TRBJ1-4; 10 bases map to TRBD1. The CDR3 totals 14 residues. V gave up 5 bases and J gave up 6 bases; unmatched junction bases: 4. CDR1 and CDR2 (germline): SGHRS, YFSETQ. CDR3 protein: CASSRGQGDEKLFF. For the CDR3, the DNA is TGCGCCAGCAGTCGAGGACAGGGGGATGAAAAACTGTTTTTT.

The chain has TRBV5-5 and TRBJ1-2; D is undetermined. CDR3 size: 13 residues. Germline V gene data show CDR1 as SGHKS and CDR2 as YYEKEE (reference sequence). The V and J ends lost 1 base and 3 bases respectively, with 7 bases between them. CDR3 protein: CASSLKEDYGYTF. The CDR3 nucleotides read TGTGCCAGCAGCTTGAAAGAAGACTATGGCTACACCTTC.

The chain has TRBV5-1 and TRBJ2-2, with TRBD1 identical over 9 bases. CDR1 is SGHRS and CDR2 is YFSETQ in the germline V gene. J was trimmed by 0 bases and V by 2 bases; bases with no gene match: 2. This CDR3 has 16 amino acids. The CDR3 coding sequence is TGCGCCAGCAGCTTCCGGACAGGGGCGAACACCGGGGAGCTGTTTTTT. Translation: CASSFRTGANTGELFF.

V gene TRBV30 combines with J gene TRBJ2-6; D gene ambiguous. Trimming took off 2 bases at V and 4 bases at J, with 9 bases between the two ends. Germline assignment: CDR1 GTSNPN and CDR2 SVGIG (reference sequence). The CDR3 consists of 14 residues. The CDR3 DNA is TGTGCCTGGAGTCAGAGGTCAGGGGCCAACGTCCTGACTTTC. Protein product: CAWSQRSGANVLTF. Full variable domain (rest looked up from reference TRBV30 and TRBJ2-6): SQTIHQWPATLVQPVGSPLSLECTVEGTSNPNLYWYRQAAGRGLQLLFYSVGIGQISSEVPQNLSASRPQDRQFILSSKKLLLSDSGFYLCAWSQRSGANVLTFGAGSRLTVL.

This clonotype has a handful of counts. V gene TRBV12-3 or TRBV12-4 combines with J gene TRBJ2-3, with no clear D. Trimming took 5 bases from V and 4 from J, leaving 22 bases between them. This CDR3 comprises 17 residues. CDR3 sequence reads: CASSPEMTLGVADTQYF. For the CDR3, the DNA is TGTGCCAGCAGTCCTGAGATGACACTGGGCGTCGCAGATACGCAGTATTTT.

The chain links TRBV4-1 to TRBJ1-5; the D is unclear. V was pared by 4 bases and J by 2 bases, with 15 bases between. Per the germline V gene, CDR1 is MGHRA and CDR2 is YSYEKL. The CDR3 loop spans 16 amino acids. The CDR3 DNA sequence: TGCGCCAGCAGCCCCCGGGCAGATCCTCGCAATCAGCCCCAGCATTTT. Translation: CASSPRADPRNQPQHF.

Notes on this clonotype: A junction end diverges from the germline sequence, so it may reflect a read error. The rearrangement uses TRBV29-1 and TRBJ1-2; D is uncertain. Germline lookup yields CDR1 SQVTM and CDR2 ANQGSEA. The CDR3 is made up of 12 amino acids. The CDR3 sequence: CSVGQANYDYTF. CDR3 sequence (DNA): TGCAGCGTTGGGCAGGCTAACTATGACTACACCTTC.

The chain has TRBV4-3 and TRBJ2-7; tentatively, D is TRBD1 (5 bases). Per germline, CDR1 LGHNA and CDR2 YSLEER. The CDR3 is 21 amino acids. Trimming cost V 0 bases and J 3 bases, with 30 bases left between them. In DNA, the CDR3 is TGCGCCAGCAGCCAAGAGGTCTTATTCAGCCAAGAAGATCATAGGGGCTACGAGCAGTACTTC. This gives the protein CASSQEVLFSQEDHRGYEQYF.

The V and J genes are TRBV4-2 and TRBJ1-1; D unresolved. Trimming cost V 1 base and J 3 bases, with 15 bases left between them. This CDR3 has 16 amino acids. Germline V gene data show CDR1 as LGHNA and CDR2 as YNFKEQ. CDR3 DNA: TGTGCCAGCAGCCAAGTCCAGGACCTCAAGGACACTGAAGCTTTCTTT. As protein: CASSQVQDLKDTEAFF.

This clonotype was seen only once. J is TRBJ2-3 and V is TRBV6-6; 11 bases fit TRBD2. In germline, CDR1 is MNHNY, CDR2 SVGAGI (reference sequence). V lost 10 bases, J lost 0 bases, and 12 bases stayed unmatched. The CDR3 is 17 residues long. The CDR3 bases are TGTGCCACCTCGAGGGGGCTAGCGGGGGGCAGCACAGATACGCAGTATTTT. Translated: CATSRGLAGGSTDTQYF.

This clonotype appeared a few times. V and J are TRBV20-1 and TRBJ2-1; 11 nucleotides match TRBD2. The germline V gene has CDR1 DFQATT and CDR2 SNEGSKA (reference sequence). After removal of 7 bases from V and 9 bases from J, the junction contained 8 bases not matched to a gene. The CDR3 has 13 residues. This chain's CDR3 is CSGASGGRVEQFF. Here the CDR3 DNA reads TGCAGTGGGGCTAGCGGGGGGAGGGTTGAGCAGTTCTTC.

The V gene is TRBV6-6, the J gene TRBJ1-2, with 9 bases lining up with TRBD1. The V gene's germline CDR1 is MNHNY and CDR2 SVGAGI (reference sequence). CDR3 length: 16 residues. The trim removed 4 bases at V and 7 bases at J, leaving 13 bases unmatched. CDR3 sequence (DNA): TGTGCCAGCAGTTCAAGGGACAGGGTATCGTGCGCTGGCTACACCTTC. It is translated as CASSSRDRVSCAGYTF.

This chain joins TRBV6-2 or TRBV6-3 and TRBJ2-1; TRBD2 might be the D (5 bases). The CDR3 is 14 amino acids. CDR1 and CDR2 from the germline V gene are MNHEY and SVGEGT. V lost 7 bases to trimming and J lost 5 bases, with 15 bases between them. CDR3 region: CASTPRGPHNEQFF. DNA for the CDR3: TGTGCCAGCACCCCGAGAGGGCCCCACAATGAGCAGTTCTTC.

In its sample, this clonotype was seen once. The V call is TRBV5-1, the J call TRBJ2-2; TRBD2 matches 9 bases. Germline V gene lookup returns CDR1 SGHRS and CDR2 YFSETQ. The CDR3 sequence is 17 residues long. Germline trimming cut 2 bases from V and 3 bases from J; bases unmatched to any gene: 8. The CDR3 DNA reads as TGCGCCAGCAGCTTCGTTAGCGGGGGCCGGGACACCGGGGAGCTGTTTTTT. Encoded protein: CASSFVSGGRDTGELFF.